The rows below give T cell receptor beta chains drawn from one sample of a study of PD-1 blockade in classical Hodgkin lymphoma. Data came from immunoSEQ multiplex PCR; TCRdb stores just in-frame clones and leaves some out. The sample includes 10,000 or so clones, 80% of them seen just once. The sequenced sample was peripheral blood mononuclear cells (PBMCs), obtained before the second cycle of nivolumab. Receptors originate from a human donor with classical Hodgkin lymphoma. CDR3s include the opening cysteine and the closing phenylalanine or tryptophan. The D gene is left open where the match is weak. Size is stated for part of the rows, as once, few or many counts, or as a class when the clone is expanded.

TRBJ1-2,-,TRBV18,-,TGTGCCAGCTCACCCCGGGACAAATATGGCTACACCTTC,CASSPRDKYGYTF
TRBJ1-5,-,TRBV5-1,-,TGCGCCAGCAGCTTGGGCCCAGAGAATCAGCCCCAGCATTTT,CASSLGPENQPQHF
TRBJ2-6,TRBD1,TRBV7-2,-,TGTGCCAGCAGTCCGGGACAGGCAAACTCTGGGGCCAACGTCCTGACTTTC,CASSPGQANSGANVLTF
TRBJ2-6,TRBD1,TRBV19,-,TGTGCCAGTAGTACAACAGGGGCTGGGGCCAACGTCCTGACTTTC,CASSTTGAGANVLTF
TRBJ1-4,TRBD1,TRBV10-1,-,TGCGCCAGCAGCCCGGACAGGGTGAAAGAAAAACTGTTTTTT,CASSPDRVKEKLFF
TRBJ2-7,-,TRBV10-3,few,TGTGCCAGCAGTTCGGGCACCAGGGACGAGCAGTACTTC,CASSSGTRDEQYF
TRBJ2-2,TRBD2,TRBV10-1,-,TGCGCCAGCAGTGGGCCTAGCGGGAGGGCCGGCACCGGGGAGCTGTTTTTT,CASSGPSGRAGTGELFF
TRBJ2-7,-,TRBV5-4,-,TGTGCCAGCAGCTTGGACGGAAACTCCTACGAGCAGTACTTC,CASSLDGNSYEQYF
TRBJ1-1,-,TRBV4-2,-,TGTGCCAGCAGCGCCCCAGACCCAGGGGCTGAAGCTTTCTTT,CASSAPDPGAEAFF
TRBJ1-1,-,TRBV7-2,-,TGTGCCAGCAGCTTAGAATTGGGGGACACTGAAGCTTTCTTT,CASSLELGDTEAFF
TRBJ2-7,-,TRBV28,once,TGTGCCAGCAGTTCCGTACGGACCACCTTTTACGAGCAGTACTTC,CASSSVRTTFYEQYF
TRBJ2-3,-,TRBV6-1,-,TGTGCCAGCAGTCGGCGGGATGACACAGATACGCAGTATTTT,CASSRRDDTDTQYF
TRBJ1-5,-,TRBV28,-,TGTGCCAGCGCGGTAGGTGGCCAACATCAGCCCCAGCATTTT,CASAVGGQHQPQHF
TRBJ2-1,-,TRBV7-8,-,TGTGCCAGCAGCCCCCGTGATGACAGCTCCTACAATGAGCAGTTCTTC,CASSPRDDSSYNEQFF
TRBJ1-2,-,TRBV5-4,medium-sized,TGTGCCAGCAGTTGGGTGGGTGGCTACACCTTC,CASSWVGGYTF
TRBJ2-7,TRBD2,TRBV6-1,once,TGTGCCAGCAGTGAACAGCTAGCGGGAGCCTACGAGCAGTACTTC,CASSEQLAGAYEQYF
TRBJ2-7,-,TRBV11-3,-,TGTGCCAGCAGCTTCGGGCGTGGCCAGGAGCAGTACTTC,CASSFGRGQEQYF
TRBJ2-3,TRBD2,TRBV2,-,TGTGCCAGCAGGACCGGGACTAGCGGGAGGGACCGCACAGATACGCAGTATTTT,CASRTGTSGRDRTDTQYF
TRBJ1-4,-,TRBV25-1,-,TGTGCCAGCAGTGAATTTCAGGGCCCAAATGAAAAACTGTTTTTT,CASSEFQGPNEKLFF
TRBJ2-7,-,TRBV11-2,-,TGTGCCAGCAGCTTAAGGGGGAACTCCTACGAGCAGTACTTC,CASSLRGNSYEQYF
TRBJ1-6,-,TRBV28,-,TGTGCCAGCACCCCCCCCGCGTTCGGGGCTTCACCCCTCCACTTT,CASTPPAFGASPLHF
TRBJ2-1,-,TRBV9,-,TGTGCCAGCAGCGCAGCTACCAACTCCTACAATGAGCAGTTCTTC,CASSAATNSYNEQFF
TRBJ1-2,-,TRBV4-1,once,TGCGCCAGCAGCCAAGATAGGCAGGGTCCTTCTTATGGCTACACCTTC,CASSQDRQGPSYGYTF
TRBJ1-5,TRBD1,TRBV19,few,TGTGCCAGTAGTTTCCCGGGACAGGGGAACAATCAGCCCCAGCATTTT,CASSFPGQGNNQPQHF
TRBJ2-1,TRBD2,TRBV7-3,-,TGTGCCAGCAGCATCTTAGCGGGAGGTGAGCAGTTCTTC,CASSILAGGEQFF
TRBJ2-7,-,TRBV9,-,TGTGCCAGCAGCGTATGGTACGAGCAGTACTTC,CASSVWYEQYF
TRBJ1-1,-,TRBV5-1,medium-sized,TGCGCCAGCAGCACTCGACAGGATGGCACTGAAGCTTTCTTT,CASSTRQDGTEAFF
TRBJ2-1,TRBD2,TRBV11-2,-,TGTGCCAGCAGCTCCCCTGGGCTAGCGGGAGCCTGGTATGAGCAGTTCTTC,CASSSPGLAGAWYEQFF
TRBJ2-7,-,TRBV2,-,TGTGCCAGCAAGATTCGGTTAGTCTCCTACGAGCAGTACTTC,CASKIRLVSYEQYF
TRBJ2-7,-,TRBV7-9,few,TGTGCCAGCAGAGGCCAAGAGGAGCAGTACTTC,CASRGQEEQYF
TRBJ2-6,-,TRBV2,-,TGTGCCAGCAGTGAAGCGCCAACTCTGGGACCACTCTCTGGGGCCAACGTCCTGACTTTC,CASSEAPTLGPLSGANVLTF
TRBJ2-1,-,TRBV7-9,few,TGTGCCAGCAGCCAGCGGGTTAGCTCCTACAATGAGCAGTTCTTC,CASSQRVSSYNEQFF
TRBJ1-2,-,TRBV29-1,-,TGCAGCTGCTGGCGGGAGGGCTACACCTTC,CSCWREGYTF
TRBJ1-1,-,TRBV7-9,-,TGTGCCAGCAGCCCCATTCAAGGGAGTGAAGCTTTCTTT,CASSPIQGSEAFF
TRBJ2-1,TRBD2,TRBV30,-,TGTGCCTGGAGTGCGCGGGAGGGACGGAATGAGCAGTTCTTC,CAWSAREGRNEQFF
TRBJ2-5,-,TRBV11-2,-,TGTGCCAGCAGCTTAGATTTGCGCGGATCCCAAGAGACCCAGTACTTC,CASSLDLRGSQETQYF
TRBJ1-2,TRBD1,TRBV2,-,TGTGCCAGCAGTGTGGTTACAGGGGTCGCCAAACTAGGCTATGGCTACACCTTC,CASSVVTGVAKLGYGYTF
TRBJ2-2,-,TRBV6-4,-,TGTGCCAGCAGCTCAGGGGCCGGCACCGGGGAGCTGTTTTTT,CASSSGAGTGELFF
TRBJ2-3,-,TRBV25-1,once,TGTGCCAGCAGTGAATGGAGTGGGACACGCACAGATACGCAGTATTTT,CASSEWSGTRTDTQYF
TRBJ1-5,TRBD1,TRBV10-2,once,TGCGCCAGCAGTGGGCCGACAGGGGGCAATCAGCCCCAGCATTTT,CASSGPTGGNQPQHF